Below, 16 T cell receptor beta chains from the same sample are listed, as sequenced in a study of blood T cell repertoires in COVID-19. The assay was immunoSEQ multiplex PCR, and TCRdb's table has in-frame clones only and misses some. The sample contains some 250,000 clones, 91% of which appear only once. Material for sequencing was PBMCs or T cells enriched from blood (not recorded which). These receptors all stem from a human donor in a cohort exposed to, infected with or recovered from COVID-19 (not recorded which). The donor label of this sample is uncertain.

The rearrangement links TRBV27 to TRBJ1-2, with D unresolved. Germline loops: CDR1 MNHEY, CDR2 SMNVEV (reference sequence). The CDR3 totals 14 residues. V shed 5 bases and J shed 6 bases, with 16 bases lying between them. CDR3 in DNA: TGTGCCAGCAGTCCCCTCACCCTACAGAATGGCTACACCTTC. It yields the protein CASSPLTLQNGYTF.

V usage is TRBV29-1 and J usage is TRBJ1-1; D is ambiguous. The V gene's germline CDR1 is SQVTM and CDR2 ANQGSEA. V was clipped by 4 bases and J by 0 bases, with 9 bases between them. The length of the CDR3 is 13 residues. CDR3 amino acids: CSVASSLNTEAFF. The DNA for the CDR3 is TGCAGCGTTGCGAGTAGCCTGAACACTGAAGCTTTCTTT. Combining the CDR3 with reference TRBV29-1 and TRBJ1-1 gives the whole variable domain SAVISQKPSRDICQRGTSLTIQCQVDSQVTMMFWYRQQPGQSLTLIATANQGSEATYESGFVIDKFPISRPNLTFSTLTVSNMSPEDSSIYLCSVASSLNTEAFFGQGTRLTVV.

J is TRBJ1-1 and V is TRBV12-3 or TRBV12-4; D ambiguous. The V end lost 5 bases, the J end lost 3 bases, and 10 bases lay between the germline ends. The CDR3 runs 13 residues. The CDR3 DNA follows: TGTGCCAGCAGTGTGGACGGGGACACTGAAGCTTTCTTT. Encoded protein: CASSVDGDTEAFF.

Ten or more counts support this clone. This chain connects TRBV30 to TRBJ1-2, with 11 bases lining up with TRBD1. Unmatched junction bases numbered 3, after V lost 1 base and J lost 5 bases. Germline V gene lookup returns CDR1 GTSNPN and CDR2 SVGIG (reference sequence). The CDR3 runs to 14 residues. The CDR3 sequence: CAWSGGTGGYGYTF. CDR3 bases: TGTGCCTGGAGTGGCGGGACAGGGGGGTATGGCTACACCTTC. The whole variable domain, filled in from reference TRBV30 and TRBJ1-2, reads SQTIHQWPATLVQPVGSPLSLECTVEGTSNPNLYWYRQAAGRGLQLLFYSVGIGQISSEVPQNLSASRPQDRQFILSSKKLLLSDSGFYLCAWSGGTGGYGYTFGSGTRLTVV.

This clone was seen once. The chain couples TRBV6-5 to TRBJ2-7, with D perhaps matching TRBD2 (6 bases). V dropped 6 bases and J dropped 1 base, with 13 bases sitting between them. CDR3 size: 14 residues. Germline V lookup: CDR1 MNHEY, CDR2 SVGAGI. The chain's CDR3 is CASRAGRLSYEQYF. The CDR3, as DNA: TGTGCCAGCAGGGCGGGACGACTTTCCTACGAGCAGTACTTC.

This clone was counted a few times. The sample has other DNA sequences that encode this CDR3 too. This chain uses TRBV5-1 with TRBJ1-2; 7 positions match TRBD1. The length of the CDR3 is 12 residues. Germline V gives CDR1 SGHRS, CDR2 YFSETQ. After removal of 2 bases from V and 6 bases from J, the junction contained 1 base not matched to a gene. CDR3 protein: CASSLDRDGYTF. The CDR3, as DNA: TGCGCCAGCAGCTTAGACAGGGATGGCTACACCTTC.

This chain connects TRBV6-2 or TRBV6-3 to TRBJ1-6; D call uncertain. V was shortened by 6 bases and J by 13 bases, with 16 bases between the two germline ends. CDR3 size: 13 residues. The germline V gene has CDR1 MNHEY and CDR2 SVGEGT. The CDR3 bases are TGTGCCAGCAGCTCCGGGTCCCTCGCGCCCCTCCACTTT. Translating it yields CASSSGSLAPLHF.

The CDR3 loop reads CASSLVSSGGHEQFF. The CDR3 DNA reads as TGTGCCAGCAGCTTGGTTTCTAGCGGGGGCCATGAGCAGTTCTTC. The rearrangement joins TRBV5-4 to TRBJ2-1, with 10 bases lining up with TRBD2. Trimming took 0 bases from V and 8 from J; bases not matched to a gene: 5. The CDR3 totals 15 residues. Germline values: CDR1 SGHNT, CDR2 YYREEE (reference sequence).

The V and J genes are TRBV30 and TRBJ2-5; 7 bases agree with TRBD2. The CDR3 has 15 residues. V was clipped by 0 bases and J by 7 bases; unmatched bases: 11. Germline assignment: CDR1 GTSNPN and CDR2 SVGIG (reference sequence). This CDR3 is CAWSVLGKRGGTQYF. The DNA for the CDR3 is TGTGCCTGGAGTGTACTCGGGAAGCGGGGCGGGACCCAGTACTTC.

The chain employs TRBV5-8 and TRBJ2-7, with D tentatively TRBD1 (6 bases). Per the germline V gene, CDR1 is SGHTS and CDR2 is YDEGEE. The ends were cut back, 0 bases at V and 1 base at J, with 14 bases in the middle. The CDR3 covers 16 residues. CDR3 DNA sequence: TGTGCCAGCAGCTTGGCCCTAGGGGGTCGGTCCTACGAGCAGTACTTC. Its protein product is CASSLALGGRSYEQYF. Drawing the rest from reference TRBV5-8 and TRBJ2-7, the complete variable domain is EAGVTQSPTHLIKTRGQQATLRCSPISGHTSVYWYQQALGLGLQFLLWYDEGEERNRGNFPPRFSGRQFPNYSSELNVNALELEDSALYLCASSLALGGRSYEQYFGPGTRLTVT.

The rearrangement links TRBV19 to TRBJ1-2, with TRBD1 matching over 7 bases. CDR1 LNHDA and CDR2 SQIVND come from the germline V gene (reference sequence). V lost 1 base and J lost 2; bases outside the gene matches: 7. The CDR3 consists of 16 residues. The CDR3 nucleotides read TGTGCCAGTAGTATAGTCGGGCAGGGGGACAACTATGGCTACACCTTC. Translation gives CASSIVGQGDNYGYTF.

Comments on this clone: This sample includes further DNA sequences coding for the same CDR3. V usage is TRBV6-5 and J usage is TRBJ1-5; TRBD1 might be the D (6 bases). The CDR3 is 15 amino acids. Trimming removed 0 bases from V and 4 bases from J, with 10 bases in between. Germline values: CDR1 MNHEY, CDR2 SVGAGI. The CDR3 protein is CASSYSSRGNQPQHF. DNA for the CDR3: TGTGCCAGCAGTTACTCTTCCAGGGGAAATCAGCCCCAGCATTTT.

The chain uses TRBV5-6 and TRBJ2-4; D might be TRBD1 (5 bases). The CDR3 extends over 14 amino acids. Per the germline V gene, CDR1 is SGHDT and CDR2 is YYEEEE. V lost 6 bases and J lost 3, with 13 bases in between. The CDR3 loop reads CASTSQGRKNIQYF. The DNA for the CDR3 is TGTGCCAGCACCTCCCAGGGCCGCAAAAACATTCAGTACTTC.

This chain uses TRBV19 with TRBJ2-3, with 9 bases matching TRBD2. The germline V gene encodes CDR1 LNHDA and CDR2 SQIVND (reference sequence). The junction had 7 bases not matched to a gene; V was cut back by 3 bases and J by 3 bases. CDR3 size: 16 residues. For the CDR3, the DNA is TGTGCCAGTAGTATGATTAGCGGGGGAGGAACAGATACGCAGTATTTT. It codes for CASSMISGGGTDTQYF.

The CDR3 region has the DNA TGTGCCAGCAGCATAGGACAGTTCAATGAGCAGTTCTTC. Translated, it gives CASSIGQFNEQFF. The rearrangement joins TRBV5-6 to TRBJ2-1, with D tentatively TRBD1 (6 bases). Trimming removed 4 bases at V and 6 bases at J, with 11 bases between. CDR1 and CDR2 from the germline V gene are SGHDT and YYEEEE. This CDR3 is built from 13 residues.

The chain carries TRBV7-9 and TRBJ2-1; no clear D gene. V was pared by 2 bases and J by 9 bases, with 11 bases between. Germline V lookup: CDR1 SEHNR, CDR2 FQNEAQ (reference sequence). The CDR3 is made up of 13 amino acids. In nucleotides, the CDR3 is TGTGCCAGCAGCTTACTCCAGTCTGGTGAGCAGTTCTTC. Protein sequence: CASSLLQSGEQFF.